A single sample is the source of the 9 T cell receptor beta chains below, sequenced in a study of cytomegalovirus exposure and HLA in healthy donors. In the PCR, 60 Vbeta and 13 Jbeta primers were used. TCRdb's table, derived via immunoSEQ multiplex PCR, lists solely in-frame clones and lacks some. Among about 200,000 clones, 82% were seen once, and the ten largest hold around 6.3%. The sequenced sample consisted of PBMCs. The source of these receptors is a woman in her forties or fifties in good health and CMV-seropositive.

The CDR3 DNA reads as TGTGCCAGCAGCTTCCAGGGCCCCTCGTCGGGGACCCAGTACTTC. Translating gives CASSFQGPSSGTQYF. The chain has TRBV11-2 and TRBJ2-5, with D possibly being TRBD1 (5 bases). Trimming left V 3 bases short and J 7 bases short, with 18 bases between. The CDR3 sequence is 15 residues long. CDR1 is SGHAT and CDR2 is FQNNGV in the germline V gene.

The chain uses TRBV18 and TRBJ2-2; 13 bases align to TRBD2. The trim removed 2 bases at V and 7 bases at J, leaving 4 bases unmatched. Per germline, CDR1 KGHSH and CDR2 LQKENI. CDR3 length: 16 amino acids. In nucleotides, the CDR3 is TGTGCCAGCTCACCAACTAGCGGGAGGGCCGACGGGGAGCTGTTTTTT. Its protein is CASSPTSGRADGELFF.

This clone was counted between two and nine times. V and J are TRBV19 and TRBJ1-3, with D tentatively TRBD1 (5 bases). V lost 7 bases and J 0 bases, leaving 13 bases between the germline ends. CDR1 and CDR2 from the germline V gene are LNHDA and SQIVND (reference sequence). This CDR3 comprises 15 residues. DNA of the CDR3: TGTGCCAGTACTCCCGACGGGGGCTCTGGAAACACCATATATTTT. This codes for CASTPDGGSGNTIYF.

The chain carries TRBV7-8 and TRBJ2-3; 9 bases align to TRBD1. The CDR3 extends over 15 amino acids. V was clipped by 5 bases and J by 1 base; unmatched bases: 4. The germline V gene encodes CDR1 SGHVS and CDR2 FQNEAQ. The CDR3 here is CASSADRGGTDTQYF. The CDR3 bases are TGTGCCAGCAGCGCGGACAGGGGAGGCACAGATACGCAGTATTTT. The full variable domain, its missing parts supplied by reference TRBV7-8 and TRBJ2-3, is GAGVSQSPRYKVAKRGQDVALRCDPISGHVSLFWYQQALGQGPEFLTYFQNEAQLDKSGLPSDRFFAERPEGSVSTLKIQRTQQEDSAVYLCASSADRGGTDTQYFGPGTRLTVL.

V gene TRBV15 combines with J gene TRBJ1-2; 12 bases agree with TRBD1. Per the germline V gene, CDR1 is LNHNV and CDR2 is YYDKDF (reference sequence). V lost 0 bases, J lost 8 bases, and 10 bases stayed unmatched. The CDR3 spans 17 residues. In DNA form, the CDR3 reads TGTGCCACCAGCAGAGACATGGGGACAGGGGGCGCGGCGGGCTACACCTTC. Its translation: CATSRDMGTGGAAGYTF.

The gene calls are TRBV4-2 and TRBJ2-3, with 9 bases that match TRBD2. Germline CDR1 and CDR2: LGHNA and YNFKEQ. CDR3 size: 19 residues. Trimming cost V 1 base and J 0 bases; bases outside gene matches: 11. The CDR3 nucleotides are TGTGCCAGCAGCCAAGCGTACCGTAGTACTAGCGGGAGCACAGATACGCAGTATTTT. This encodes CASSQAYRSTSGSTDTQYF.

The rearrangement uses TRBV10-3 and TRBJ2-7, with a possible D match to TRBD2 (6 bases). CDR1 ENHRY and CDR2 SYGVKD come from the germline V gene. The CDR3 is 12 residues long. V lost 0 bases and J lost 6, with 6 bases in between. The CDR3 sequence is CAISESGGEQYF. DNA of the CDR3: TGTGCCATCAGTGAGTCGGGGGGCGAGCAGTACTTC.

This chain uses TRBV30 with TRBJ1-3; a weak D match, TRBD1 (6 bases). Trimming left V 5 bases short and J 4 bases short, with 6 bases between. CDR1 is GTSNPN, CDR2 SVGIG, per germline (reference sequence). The CDR3 loop spans 11 amino acids. CDR3 in DNA: TGTGCCTGGGGACAGGGAAACACCATATATTTT. It translates to CAWGQGNTIYF.

The chain couples TRBV6-1 to TRBJ2-2, with a weak D call TRBD2 (5 bases). Germline CDR1 MNHNS, CDR2 SASEGT. With 3 bases removed from V and 5 bases from J, the gap between germline ends came to 19 bases. The CDR3 contains 17 residues. CDR3 region: CASSDPRGFRGTGELFF. CDR3 DNA: TGTGCCAGCAGTGATCCGAGAGGGTTTCGCGGGACCGGGGAGCTGTTTTTT.